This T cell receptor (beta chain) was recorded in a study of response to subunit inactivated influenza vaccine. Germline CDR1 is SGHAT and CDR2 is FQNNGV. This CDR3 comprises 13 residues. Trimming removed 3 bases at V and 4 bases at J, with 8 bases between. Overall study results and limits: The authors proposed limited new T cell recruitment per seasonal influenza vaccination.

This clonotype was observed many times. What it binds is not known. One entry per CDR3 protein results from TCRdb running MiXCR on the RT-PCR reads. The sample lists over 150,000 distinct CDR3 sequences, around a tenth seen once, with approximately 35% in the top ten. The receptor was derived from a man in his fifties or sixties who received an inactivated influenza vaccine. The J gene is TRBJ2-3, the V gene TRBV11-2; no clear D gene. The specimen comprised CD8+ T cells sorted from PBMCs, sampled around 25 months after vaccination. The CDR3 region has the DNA TGTGCCAGCAGCTTCATTGTGGCAGATACGCAGTATTTT. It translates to CASSFIVADTQYF.